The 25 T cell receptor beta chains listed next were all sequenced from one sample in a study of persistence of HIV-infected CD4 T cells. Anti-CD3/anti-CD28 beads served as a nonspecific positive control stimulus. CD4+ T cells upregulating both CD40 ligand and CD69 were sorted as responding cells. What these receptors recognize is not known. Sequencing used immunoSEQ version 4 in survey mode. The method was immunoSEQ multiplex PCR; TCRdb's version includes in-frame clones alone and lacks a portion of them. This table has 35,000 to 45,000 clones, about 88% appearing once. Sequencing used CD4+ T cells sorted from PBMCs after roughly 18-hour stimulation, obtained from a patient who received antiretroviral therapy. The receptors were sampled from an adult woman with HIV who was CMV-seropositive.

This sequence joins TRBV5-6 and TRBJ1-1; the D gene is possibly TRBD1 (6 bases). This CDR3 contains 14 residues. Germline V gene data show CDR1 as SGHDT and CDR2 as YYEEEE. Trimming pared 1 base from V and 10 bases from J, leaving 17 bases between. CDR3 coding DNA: TGTGCCAGCAGCTTGTATGATAGAGGAGGGGGAGCTTTCTTT. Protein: CASSLYDRGGGAFF.

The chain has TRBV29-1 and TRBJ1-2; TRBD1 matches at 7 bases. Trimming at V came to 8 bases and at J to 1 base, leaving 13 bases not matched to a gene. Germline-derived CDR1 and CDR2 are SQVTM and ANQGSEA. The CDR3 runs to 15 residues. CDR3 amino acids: CSIRTGPTNNYGYTF. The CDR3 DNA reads TGCAGCATCCGGACAGGCCCTACGAATAACTATGGCTACACCTTC. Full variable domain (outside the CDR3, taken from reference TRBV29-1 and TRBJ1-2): SAVISQKPSRDICQRGTSLTIQCQVDSQVTMMFWYRQQPGQSLTLIATANQGSEATYESGFVIDKFPISRPNLTFSTLTVSNMSPEDSSIYLCSIRTGPTNNYGYTFGSGTRLTVV.

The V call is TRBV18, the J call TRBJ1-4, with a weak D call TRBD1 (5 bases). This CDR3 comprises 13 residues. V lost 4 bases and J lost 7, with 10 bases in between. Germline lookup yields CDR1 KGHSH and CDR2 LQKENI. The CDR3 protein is CASSRREGEKLFF. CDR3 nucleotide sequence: TGTGCCAGCTCACGCAGGGAAGGTGAAAAACTGTTTTTT.

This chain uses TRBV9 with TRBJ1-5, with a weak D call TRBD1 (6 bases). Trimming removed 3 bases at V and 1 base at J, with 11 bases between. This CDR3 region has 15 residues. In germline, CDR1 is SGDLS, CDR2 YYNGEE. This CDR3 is CASSATGFSNQPQHF. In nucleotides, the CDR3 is TGTGCCAGCAGCGCCACAGGGTTCAGCAATCAGCCCCAGCATTTT.

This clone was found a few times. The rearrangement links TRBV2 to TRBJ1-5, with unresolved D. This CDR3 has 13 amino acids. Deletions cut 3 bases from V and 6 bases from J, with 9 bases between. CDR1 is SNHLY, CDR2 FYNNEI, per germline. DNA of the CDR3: TGTGCCAGCAGTGATTCGGGAGGTCAGCCCCAGCATTTT. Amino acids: CASSDSGGQPQHF.

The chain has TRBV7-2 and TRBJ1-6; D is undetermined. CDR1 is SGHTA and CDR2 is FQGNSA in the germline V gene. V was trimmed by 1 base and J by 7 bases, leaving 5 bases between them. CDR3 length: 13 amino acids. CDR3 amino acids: CASSLETNSPLHF. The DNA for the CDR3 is TGTGCCAGCAGCTTAGAGACGAATTCACCCCTCCACTTT.

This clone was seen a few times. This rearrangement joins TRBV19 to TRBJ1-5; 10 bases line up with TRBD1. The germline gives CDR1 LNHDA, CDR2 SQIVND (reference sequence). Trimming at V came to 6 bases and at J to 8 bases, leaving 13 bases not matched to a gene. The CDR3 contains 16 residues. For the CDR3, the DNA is TGTGCCAGTAGGCACCGGGACAGGGGACCTGATGAGCCCCAGCATTTT. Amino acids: CASRHRDRGPDEPQHF.

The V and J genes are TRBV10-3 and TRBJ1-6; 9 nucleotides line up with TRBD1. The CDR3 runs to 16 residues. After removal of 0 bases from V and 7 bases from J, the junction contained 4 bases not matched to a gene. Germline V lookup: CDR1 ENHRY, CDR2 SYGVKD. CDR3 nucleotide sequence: TGTGCCATCAGTGAGTCGTTACAGGGGGCAAATTCACCCCTCCACTTT. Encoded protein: CAISESLQGANSPLHF.

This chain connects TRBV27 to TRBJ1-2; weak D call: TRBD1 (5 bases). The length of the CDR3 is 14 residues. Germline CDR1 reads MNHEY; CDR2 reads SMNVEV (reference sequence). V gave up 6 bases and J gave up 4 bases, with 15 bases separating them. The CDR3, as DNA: TGTGCCAGCAGGGAGGGGTCGCTGGGCTATGGCTACACCTTC. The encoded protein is CASREGSLGYGYTF.

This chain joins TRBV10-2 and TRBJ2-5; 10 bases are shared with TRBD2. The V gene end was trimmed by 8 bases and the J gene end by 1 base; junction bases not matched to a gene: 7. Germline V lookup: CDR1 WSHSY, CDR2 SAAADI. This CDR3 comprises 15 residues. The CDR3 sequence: CASGGSGGAQETQYF. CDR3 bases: TGCGCCAGCGGGGGGAGCGGGGGGGCCCAAGAGACCCAGTACTTC.

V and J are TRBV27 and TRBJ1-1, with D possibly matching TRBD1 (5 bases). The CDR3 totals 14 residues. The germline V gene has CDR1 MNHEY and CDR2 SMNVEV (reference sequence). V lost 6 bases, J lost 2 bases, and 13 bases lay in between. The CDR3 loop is CASSWDVYNTEAFF. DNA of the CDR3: TGTGCCAGCAGCTGGGACGTATATAACACTGAAGCTTTCTTT.

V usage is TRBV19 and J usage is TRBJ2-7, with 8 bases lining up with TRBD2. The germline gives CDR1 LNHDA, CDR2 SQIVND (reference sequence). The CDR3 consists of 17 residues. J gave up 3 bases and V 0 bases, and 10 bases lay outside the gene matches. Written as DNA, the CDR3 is TGTGCCAGTAGTATAGACCCTCTAGCGGGCGGGGTCTACGAGCAGTACGTC. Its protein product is CASSIDPLAGGVYEQYV.

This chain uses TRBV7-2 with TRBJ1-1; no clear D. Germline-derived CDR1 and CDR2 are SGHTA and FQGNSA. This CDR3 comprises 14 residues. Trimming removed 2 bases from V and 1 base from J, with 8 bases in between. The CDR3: CASSLRVKNTEAFF. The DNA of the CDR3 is TGTGCCAGCAGCTTAAGGGTTAAGAACACTGAAGCTTTCTTT. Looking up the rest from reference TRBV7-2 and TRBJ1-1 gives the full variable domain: GAGVSQSPSNKVTEKGKDVELRCDPISGHTALYWYRQSLGQGLEFLIYFQGNSAPDKSGLPSDRFSAERTGGSVSTLTIQRTQQEDSAVYLCASSLRVKNTEAFFGQGTRLTVV.

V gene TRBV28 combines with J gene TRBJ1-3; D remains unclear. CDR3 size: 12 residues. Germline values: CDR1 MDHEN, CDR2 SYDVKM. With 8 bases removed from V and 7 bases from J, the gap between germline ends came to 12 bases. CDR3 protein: CASSDPGNTIYF. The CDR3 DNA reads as TGTGCCAGCTCCGATCCCGGGAACACCATATATTTT.

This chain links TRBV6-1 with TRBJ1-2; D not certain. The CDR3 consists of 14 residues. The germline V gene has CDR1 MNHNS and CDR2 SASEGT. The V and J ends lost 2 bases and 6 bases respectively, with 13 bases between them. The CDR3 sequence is CASSENEKLDGYTF. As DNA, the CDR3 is TGTGCCAGCAGTGAAAACGAAAAGCTGGATGGCTACACCTTC.

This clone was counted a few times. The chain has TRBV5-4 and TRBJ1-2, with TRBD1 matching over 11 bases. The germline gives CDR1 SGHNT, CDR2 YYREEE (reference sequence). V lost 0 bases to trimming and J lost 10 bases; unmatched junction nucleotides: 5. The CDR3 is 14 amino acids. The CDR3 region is CASSLVGQGVVYTF. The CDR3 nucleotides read TGTGCCAGCAGCTTGGTGGGACAGGGGGTGGTCTACACCTTC. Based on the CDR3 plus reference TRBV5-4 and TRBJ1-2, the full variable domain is ETGVTQSPTHLIKTRGQQVTLRCSSQSGHNTVSWYQQALGQGPQFIFQYYREEENGRGNFPPRFSGLQFPNYSSELNVNALELDDSALYLCASSLVGQGVVYTFGSGTRLTVV.

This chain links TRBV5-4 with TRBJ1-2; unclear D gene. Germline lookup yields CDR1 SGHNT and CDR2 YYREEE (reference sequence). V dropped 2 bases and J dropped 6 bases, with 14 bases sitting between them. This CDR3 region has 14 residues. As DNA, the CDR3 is TGTGCCAGCAGCTTTTACAGTGACTGGGATGGCTACACCTTC. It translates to CASSFYSDWDGYTF. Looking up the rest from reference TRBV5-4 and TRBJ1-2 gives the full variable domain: ETGVTQSPTHLIKTRGQQVTLRCSSQSGHNTVSWYQQALGQGPQFIFQYYREEENGRGNFPPRFSGLQFPNYSSELNVNALELDDSALYLCASSFYSDWDGYTFGSGTRLTVV.

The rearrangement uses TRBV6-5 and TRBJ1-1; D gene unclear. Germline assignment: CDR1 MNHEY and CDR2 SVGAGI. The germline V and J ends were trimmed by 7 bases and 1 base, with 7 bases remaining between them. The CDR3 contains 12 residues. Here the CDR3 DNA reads TGTGCCAGCAAAAGGGAGAACACTGAAGCTTTCTTT. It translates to CASKRENTEAFF.

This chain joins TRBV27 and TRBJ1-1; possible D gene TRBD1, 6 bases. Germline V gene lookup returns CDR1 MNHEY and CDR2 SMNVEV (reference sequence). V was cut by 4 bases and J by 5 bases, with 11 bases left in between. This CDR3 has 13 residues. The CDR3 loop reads CASSSQGGTEAFF. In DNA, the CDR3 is TGTGCCAGCAGTTCCCAAGGGGGGACTGAAGCTTTCTTT.

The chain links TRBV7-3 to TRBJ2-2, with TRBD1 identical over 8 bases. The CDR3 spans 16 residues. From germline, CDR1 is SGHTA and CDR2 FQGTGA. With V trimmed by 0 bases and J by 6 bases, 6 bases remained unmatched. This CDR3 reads CASSLTRAGGPGELFF. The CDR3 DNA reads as TGTGCCAGCAGCTTAACGAGGGCAGGGGGCCCCGGGGAGCTGTTTTTT.

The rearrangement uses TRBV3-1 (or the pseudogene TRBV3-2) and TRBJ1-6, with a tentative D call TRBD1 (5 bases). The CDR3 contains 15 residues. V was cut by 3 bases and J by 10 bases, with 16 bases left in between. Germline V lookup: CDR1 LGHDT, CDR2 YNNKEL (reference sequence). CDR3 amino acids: CASSHRDREESPLHF. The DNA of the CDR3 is TGTGCCAGCAGCCACAGGGACCGCGAGGAATCACCCCTCCACTTT.

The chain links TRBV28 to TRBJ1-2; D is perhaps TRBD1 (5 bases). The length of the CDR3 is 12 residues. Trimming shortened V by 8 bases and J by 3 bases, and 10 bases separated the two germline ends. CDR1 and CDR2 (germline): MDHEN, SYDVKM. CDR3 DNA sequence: TGTGCCAGCGGGGGGGGAGACTATGGCTACACCTTC. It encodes CASGGGDYGYTF.

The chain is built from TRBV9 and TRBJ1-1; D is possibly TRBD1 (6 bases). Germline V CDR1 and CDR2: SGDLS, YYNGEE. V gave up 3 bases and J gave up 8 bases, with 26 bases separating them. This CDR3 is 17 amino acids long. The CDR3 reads CASSARREGDRSSEAFF. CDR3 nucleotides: TGTGCCAGCAGCGCACGTAGAGAAGGAGACAGGTCCTCCGAAGCTTTCTTT. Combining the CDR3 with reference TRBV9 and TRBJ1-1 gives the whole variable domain DSGVTQTPKHLITATGQRVTLRCSPRSGDLSVYWYQQSLDQGLQFLIQYYNGEERAKGNILERFSAQQFPDLHSELNLSSLELGDSALYFCASSARREGDRSSEAFFGQGTRLTVV.

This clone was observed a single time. CDR3 nucleotides: TGCGCCAGCAGTCCTGACTCGCGGGACACCGGGGAGCTGTTTTTT. It specifies CASSPDSRDTGELFF. The rearrangement links TRBV5-1 to TRBJ2-2; tentatively, D is TRBD2 (5 bases). Trimming took off 5 bases at V and 3 bases at J, with 14 bases between the two ends. Germline V CDR1 and CDR2: SGHRS, YFSETQ. The CDR3 covers 15 residues.

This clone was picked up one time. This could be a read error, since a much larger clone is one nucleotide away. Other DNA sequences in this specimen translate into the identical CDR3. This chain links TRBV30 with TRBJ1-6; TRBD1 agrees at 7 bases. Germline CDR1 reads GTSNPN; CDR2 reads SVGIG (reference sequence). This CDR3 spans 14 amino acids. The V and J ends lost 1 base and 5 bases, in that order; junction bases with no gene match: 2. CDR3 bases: TGTGCCTGGAGTGCCGGACAGGATAATTCACCCCTCCACTTT. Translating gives CAWSAGQDNSPLHF.